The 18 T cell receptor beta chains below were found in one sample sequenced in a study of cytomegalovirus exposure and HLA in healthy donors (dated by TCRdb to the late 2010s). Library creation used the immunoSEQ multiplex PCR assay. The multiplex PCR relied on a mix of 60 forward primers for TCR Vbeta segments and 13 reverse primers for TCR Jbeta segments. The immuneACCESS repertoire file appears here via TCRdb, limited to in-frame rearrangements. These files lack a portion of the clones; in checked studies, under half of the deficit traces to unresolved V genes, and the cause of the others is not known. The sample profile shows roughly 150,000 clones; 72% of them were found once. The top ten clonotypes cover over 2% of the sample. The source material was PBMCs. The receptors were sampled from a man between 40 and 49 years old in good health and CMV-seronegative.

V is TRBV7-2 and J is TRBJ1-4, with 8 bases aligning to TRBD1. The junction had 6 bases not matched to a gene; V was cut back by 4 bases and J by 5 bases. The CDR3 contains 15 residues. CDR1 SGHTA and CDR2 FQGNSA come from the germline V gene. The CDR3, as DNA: TGTGCCAGCAGCTCCAGACAGGGGCTAAATGAAAAACTGTTTTTT. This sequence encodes CASSSRQGLNEKLFF. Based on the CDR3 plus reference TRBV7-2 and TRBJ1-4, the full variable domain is GAGVSQSPSNKVTEKGKDVELRCDPISGHTALYWYRQSLGQGLEFLIYFQGNSAPDKSGLPSDRFSAERTGGSVSTLTIQRTQQEDSAVYLCASSSRQGLNEKLFFGSGTQLSVL.

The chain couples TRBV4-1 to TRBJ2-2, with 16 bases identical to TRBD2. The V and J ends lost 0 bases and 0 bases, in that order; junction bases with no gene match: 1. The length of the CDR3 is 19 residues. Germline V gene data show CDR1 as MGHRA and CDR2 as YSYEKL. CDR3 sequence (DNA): TGCGCCAGCAGCCAAGACGGGACTAGCGGGGGGGCGAACACCGGGGAGCTGTTTTTT. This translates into CASSQDGTSGGANTGELFF.

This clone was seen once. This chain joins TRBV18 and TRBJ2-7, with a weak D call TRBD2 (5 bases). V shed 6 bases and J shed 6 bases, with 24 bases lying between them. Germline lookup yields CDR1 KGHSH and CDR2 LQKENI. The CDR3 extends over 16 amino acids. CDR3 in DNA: TGTGCCAGCTCGCCCACACAGCGGATGGAATCGGCCGAGCAGTACTTC. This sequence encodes CASSPTQRMESAEQYF.

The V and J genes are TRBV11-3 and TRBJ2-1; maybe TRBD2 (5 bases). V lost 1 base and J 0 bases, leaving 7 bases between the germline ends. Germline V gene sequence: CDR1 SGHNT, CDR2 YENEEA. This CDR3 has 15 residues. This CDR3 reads CASSLGGSSYNEQFF. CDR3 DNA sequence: TGTGCCAGCAGCTTAGGAGGGAGCTCCTACAATGAGCAGTTCTTC.

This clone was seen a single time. CDR3 DNA: TGTGCCAGCAGCGAAGGGGGGGTGCGGCAGCCCCAGCATTTT. It is translated as CASSEGGVRQPQHF. The J gene is TRBJ1-5, the V gene TRBV7-9; D is possibly TRBD1 (6 bases). The CDR3 length is 14 residues. V gave up 5 bases and J gave up 7 bases, with 15 bases separating them. Germline V CDR1 and CDR2: SEHNR, FQNEAQ (reference sequence).

Here the CDR3 DNA reads TGTGCCAGCAGCAAGTTACAGGGGTCGAACACCGGGGAGCTGTTTTTT. Translated, it gives CASSKLQGSNTGELFF. The chain has TRBV2 and TRBJ2-2; 7 bases agree with TRBD1. V trimming: 6 bases; J trimming: 0 bases; junction bases outside the gene matches: 7. The CDR3 covers 16 residues. Germline assignment: CDR1 SNHLY and CDR2 FYNNEI.

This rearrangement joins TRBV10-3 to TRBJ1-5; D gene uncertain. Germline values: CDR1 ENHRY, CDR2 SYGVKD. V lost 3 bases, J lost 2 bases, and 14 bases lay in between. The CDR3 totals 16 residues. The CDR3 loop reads CAISEGVGAGNQPQHF. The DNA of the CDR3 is TGTGCCATCAGTGAAGGTGTGGGCGCAGGCAATCAGCCCCAGCATTTT.

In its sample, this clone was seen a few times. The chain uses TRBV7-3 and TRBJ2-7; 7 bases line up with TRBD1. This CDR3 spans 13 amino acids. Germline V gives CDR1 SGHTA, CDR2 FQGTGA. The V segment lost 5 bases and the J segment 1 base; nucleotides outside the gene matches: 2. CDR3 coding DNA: TGTGCCAGCAGCAGGGACAGTTCCTACGAGCAGTACTTC. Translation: CASSRDSSYEQYF.

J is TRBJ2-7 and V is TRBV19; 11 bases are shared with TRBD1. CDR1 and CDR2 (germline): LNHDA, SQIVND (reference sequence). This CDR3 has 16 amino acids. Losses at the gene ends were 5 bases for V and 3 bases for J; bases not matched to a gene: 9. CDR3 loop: CASSPRTGGAVYEQYF. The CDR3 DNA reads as TGTGCCAGTAGTCCCCGGACAGGGGGCGCGGTCTACGAGCAGTACTTC.

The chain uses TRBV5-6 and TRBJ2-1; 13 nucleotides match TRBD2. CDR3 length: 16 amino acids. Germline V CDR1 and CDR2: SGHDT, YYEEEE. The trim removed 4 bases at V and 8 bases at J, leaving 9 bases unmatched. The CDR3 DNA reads TGTGCCAGCAGCCCGGGAGGACTAGCGGGAGCCCATGAGCAGTTCTTC. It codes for CASSPGGLAGAHEQFF.

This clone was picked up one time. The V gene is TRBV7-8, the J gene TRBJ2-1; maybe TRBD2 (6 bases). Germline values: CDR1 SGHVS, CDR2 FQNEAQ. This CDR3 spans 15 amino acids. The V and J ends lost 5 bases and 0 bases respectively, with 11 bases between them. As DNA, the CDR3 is TGTGCCAGCAGCAGTGGGAGGAGCTCCTACAATGAGCAGTTCTTC. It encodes CASSSGRSSYNEQFF. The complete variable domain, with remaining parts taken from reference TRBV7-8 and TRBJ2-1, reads GAGVSQSPRYKVAKRGQDVALRCDPISGHVSLFWYQQALGQGPEFLTYFQNEAQLDKSGLPSDRFFAERPEGSVSTLKIQRTQQEDSAVYLCASSSGRSSYNEQFFGPGTRLTVL.

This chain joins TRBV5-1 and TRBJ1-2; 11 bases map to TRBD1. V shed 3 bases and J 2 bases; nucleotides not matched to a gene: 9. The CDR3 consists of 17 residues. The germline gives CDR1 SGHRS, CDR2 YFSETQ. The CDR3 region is CASSSGTGGRINYGYTF. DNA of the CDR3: TGCGCCAGCAGCTCCGGGACAGGGGGACGAATAAACTATGGCTACACCTTC.

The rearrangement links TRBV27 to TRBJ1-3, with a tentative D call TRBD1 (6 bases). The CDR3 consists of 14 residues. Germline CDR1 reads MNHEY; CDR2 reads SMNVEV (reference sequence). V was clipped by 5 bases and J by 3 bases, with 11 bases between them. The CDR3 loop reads CASSAGAGGNTIYF. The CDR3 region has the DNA TGTGCCAGCAGTGCGGGGGCTGGTGGAAACACCATATATTTT.

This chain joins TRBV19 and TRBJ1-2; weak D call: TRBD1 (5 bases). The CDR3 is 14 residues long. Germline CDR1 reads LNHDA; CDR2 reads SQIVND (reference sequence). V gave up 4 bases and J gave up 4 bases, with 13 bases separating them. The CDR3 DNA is TGTGCCAGTAGTAAGTGGGCAGGGCCCTATGGCTACACCTTC. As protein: CASSKWAGPYGYTF. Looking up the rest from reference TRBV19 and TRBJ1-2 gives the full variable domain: DGGITQSPKYLFRKEGQNVTLSCEQNLNHDAMYWYRQDPGQGLRLIYYSQIVNDFQKGDIAEGYSVSREKKESFPLTVTSAQKNPTAFYLCASSKWAGPYGYTFGSGTRLTVV.

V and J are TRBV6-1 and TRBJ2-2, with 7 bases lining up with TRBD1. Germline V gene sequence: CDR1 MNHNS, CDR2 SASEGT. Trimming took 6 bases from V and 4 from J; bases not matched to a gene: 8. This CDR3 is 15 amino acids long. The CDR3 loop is CASSNAGGSTGELFF. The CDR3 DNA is TGTGCCAGCAGCAACGCAGGGGGTTCCACCGGGGAGCTGTTTTTT.

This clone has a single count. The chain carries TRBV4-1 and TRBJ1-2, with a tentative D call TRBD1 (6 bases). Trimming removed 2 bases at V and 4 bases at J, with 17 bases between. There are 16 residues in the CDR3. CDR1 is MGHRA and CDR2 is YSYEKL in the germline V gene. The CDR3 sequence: CASSQWGGQRVYGYTF. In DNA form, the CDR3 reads TGCGCCAGCAGCCAATGGGGGGGCCAGAGGGTCTATGGCTACACCTTC.

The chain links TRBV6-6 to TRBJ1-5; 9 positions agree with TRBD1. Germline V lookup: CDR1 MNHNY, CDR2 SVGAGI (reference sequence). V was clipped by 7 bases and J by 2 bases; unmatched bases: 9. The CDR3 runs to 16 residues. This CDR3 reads CASTGTGWVGNQPQHF. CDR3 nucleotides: TGTGCCAGCACCGGGACAGGGTGGGTTGGCAATCAGCCCCAGCATTTT.

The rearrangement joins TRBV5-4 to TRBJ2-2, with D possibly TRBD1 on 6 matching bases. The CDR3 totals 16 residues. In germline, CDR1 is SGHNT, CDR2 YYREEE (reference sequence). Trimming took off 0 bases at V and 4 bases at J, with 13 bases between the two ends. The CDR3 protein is CASSLAGGAGTGELFF. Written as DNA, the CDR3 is TGTGCCAGCAGCTTGGCTGGGGGCGCGGGCACCGGGGAGCTGTTTTTT.